This entry concerns a single T cell receptor beta chain. This entry is derived from a study of blood T cell repertoires in COVID-19. On the study more broadly: Some COVID-19 samples were acute and others convalescent; all came from the United States, Italy and Spain. T cells, B-cell-depleted T cells, or PBMCs supplied cDNA or gDNA.

In the source study's methods: Amplification with reference gene primers provided the estimates of nucleated cell counts. Only in-frame clones appear in the TCRdb table, and some are missing; sequencing was by immunoSEQ multiplex PCR. That table is the source of V, J and clone size, and D and trimming were worked out from the DNA. Among roughly 230,000 clones listed, 83% were seen once. Germline V gene lookup returns CDR1 GTSNPN and CDR2 SVGIG (reference sequence). The CDR3 spans 15 residues. With 3 bases clipped from V and 1 base from J, the junction kept 2 bases outside the gene matches. Sequences were obtained from peripheral blood. J is TRBJ2-1 and V is TRBV30; TRBD2 agrees at 11 bases. This sequence originates from a middle-aged man with active or convalescent COVID-19. CDR3 sequence (DNA): TGTGCCTGGAGAGCTAGCGGGGGGTCCTACAATGAGCAGTTCTTC. Translating it yields CAWRASGGSYNEQFF.